A selection of T cell receptor beta chains follows, all from one sample in a study of blood T cell repertoires in COVID-19. The protocol was immunoSEQ multiplex PCR, while the TCRdb copy is restricted to in-frame clones and leaves out a portion. The sample gives under 60,000 clones, roughly 90% of which show up once; under 4.5% is in the top ten. Sequencing was performed on peripheral blood. The receptors originated from a human donor in a cohort sampled during active COVID-19. The CDR3 runs from the conserved cysteine through the conserved F or W. The D gene is left open where the match is weak. Rows may omit the clone size; those that give it use once, few, many or a size class.

d_gene	abundance	v_gene	j_gene	CDR3nt	CDR3aa
NA	once	TRBV28	TRBJ2-1	TGTGCCAGCAGTTTATGGACTAGTTCCTACAATGAGCAGTTCTTC	CASSLWTSSYNEQFF
TRBD2	NA	TRBV9	TRBJ2-1	TGTGCCAGCAGCGTAGAGGGACTAGCGGGAGGGCATGAGCAGTTCTTC	CASSVEGLAGGHEQFF
TRBD1	NA	TRBV7-6	TRBJ1-3	TGTGCCAGCAGCGCTACTGGGACAGTCGGAAACACCATATATTTT	CASSATGTVGNTIYF
NA	NA	TRBV29-1	TRBJ2-7	TGCAGCGTTGTAGGATTGGGGCCCTACGAGCAGTACTTC	CSVVGLGPYEQYF
NA	few	TRBV6-5	TRBJ1-2	TGTGCCAGCAGTTACTCGGCGGGAGAGGGCTACACCTTC	CASSYSAGEGYTF
TRBD2	NA	TRBV19	TRBJ2-3	TGTGCCAGTAACCGTCGGGCGGGAGCGTCGGGCACAGATACGCAGTATTTT	CASNRRAGASGTDTQYF
NA	NA	TRBV7-9	TRBJ2-6	TGTGCCAGCAGCTTGCAGGTCCCCGGGGCCAACGTCCTGACTTTC	CASSLQVPGANVLTF
NA	NA	TRBV13	TRBJ2-1	TGTGCCAGCAGCTCGACCGGGTCCTACAATGAGCAGTTCTTC	CASSSTGSYNEQFF
NA	few	TRBV15	TRBJ2-6	TGTGCCACCAGCAGAGATAGGAGGGGTGGGGCCAACGTCCTGACTTTC	CATSRDRRGGANVLTF
TRBD1	once	TRBV28	TRBJ2-7	TGTGCCAGCAGCCCGGGACAGGGTTCCTACGAGCAGTACTTC	CASSPGQGSYEQYF
TRBD1	NA	TRBV28	TRBJ1-2	TGTGCCAGCAGCCACCAGGGGGCGGACTATGGCTACACCTTC	CASSHQGADYGYTF
NA	NA	TRBV5-4	TRBJ2-2	TGTGCCAGCAGCTTGGTCCCCGGGACAACGAACACCGGGGAGCTGTTTTTT	CASSLVPGTTNTGELFF
NA	NA	TRBV12-2	TRBJ2-7	TGTGCAAGTCGCTCCCCCCTGCAGCGGACTAGTAACGGTCCCTACGAGCAGTACTTC	CASRSPLQRTSNGPYEQYF
NA	NA	TRBV7-3	TRBJ1-2	TGTGCCACCGCCCCTGACAGCAACTATGGCTACACCTTC	CATAPDSNYGYTF
TRBD1	NA	TRBV27	TRBJ1-6	TGTGCCAGCAGTCTACTAAAACGGGACAGGGTAACCTATAATTCACCCCTCCACTTT	CASSLLKRDRVTYNSPLHF
TRBD2	NA	TRBV5-1	TRBJ2-5	TGCGCCAGCAGCTGGACTAGCAGCCAAGAGACCCAGTACTTC	CASSWTSSQETQYF
TRBD1	NA	TRBV18	TRBJ1-3	TGTGCCAGCTCACCTCCCGGGACAGGGGTGAGGAACACCATATATTTT	CASSPPGTGVRNTIYF
NA	NA	TRBV27	TRBJ2-1	TGTGCCAGCAGAGACCCCCGGGGAAGCTCCTACAATGAGCAGTTCTTC	CASRDPRGSSYNEQFF
NA	NA	TRBV7-8	TRBJ2-3	TGTGCCAGCAGCCTGGGCGCTAGCACAGATACGCAGTATTTT	CASSLGASTDTQYF
NA	NA	TRBV6-1	TRBJ2-7	TGTGCCAGCAGTGAAGTACTAGTCGGCACCTACGAGCAGTACTTC	CASSEVLVGTYEQYF
TRBD2	NA	TRBV20-1	TRBJ2-1	TGCAGTGCTAGTTGGGTCGGGAGGGCCTACAATGAGCAGTTCTTC	CSASWVGRAYNEQFF
TRBD1	NA	TRBV2	TRBJ2-6	TGTGCCAGCAGTGAGGACAGGGCACTTAGCTCTGGGGCCAACGTCCTGACTTTC	CASSEDRALSSGANVLTF
TRBD2	NA	TRBV24-1	TRBJ2-7	TGTGCCACCAGTGACGGCGGGAGAGACGAGCAGTACTTC	CATSDGGRDEQYF
TRBD2	NA	TRBV28	TRBJ2-1	TGTGCCAGCAGTTGGGGACTAGGGAACAATGAGCAGTTCTTC	CASSWGLGNNEQFF
NA	NA	TRBV5-1	TRBJ1-1	TGCGCCAGCAGAACACAGACATCTACCACTGAAGCTTTCTTT	CASRTQTSTTEAFF
TRBD1	NA	TRBV19	TRBJ1-5	TGTGCCAGTAGTATAGAGGAGACAGGGATTGCACGCCAGCCCCAGCATTTT	CASSIEETGIARQPQHF
NA	NA	TRBV18	TRBJ1-1	TGTGCCAGCTCACCCCGCAGGGTGAACACTGAAGCTTTCTTT	CASSPRRVNTEAFF
NA	NA	TRBV5-1	TRBJ1-6	TGCGCCAGCAGCTTCGGACAGAATAATTCACCCCTCCACTTT	CASSFGQNNSPLHF
TRBD2	NA	TRBV5-6	TRBJ2-7	TGTGCCAGCAGCTTGGTAGCGGGAGAGGGAGAGCAGTACTTC	CASSLVAGEGEQYF
NA	NA	TRBV18	TRBJ1-1	TGTGCCAGCTCACTATCAGGGGCCGGGAGGACTGAAGCTTTCTTT	CASSLSGAGRTEAFF
NA	NA	TRBV5-1	TRBJ2-6	TGCGCCAGCAACGACCTCCAGGGTTCTGGGGCCAACGTCCTGACTTTC	CASNDLQGSGANVLTF
TRBD1	NA	TRBV24-1	TRBJ2-7	TGTGCCACCAGTGATGTATCGCCGGGACAGGGAGGCTTCGAGCAGTACTTC	CATSDVSPGQGGFEQYF
NA	NA	TRBV24-1	TRBJ1-1	TGTGCCACCAGGGGGGGGGCGAGGACTGAAGCTTTCTTT	CATRGGARTEAFF
NA	NA	TRBV5-4	TRBJ2-7	TGTGCCAGCAGCGGGGCCGGGACTGCCTCCTACGAGCAGTACTTC	CASSGAGTASYEQYF
TRBD1	once	TRBV18	TRBJ1-1	TGTGCCAGCTCACCACAGGGGACAGGGACCAAAGCTTTCTTT	CASSPQGTGTKAFF
TRBD1	NA	TRBV19	TRBJ2-5	TGTGCCAGTAGTATCGACAGGGCGCGGGAGACCCAGTACTTC	CASSIDRARETQYF
NA	NA	TRBV6-1	TRBJ1-2	TGTGCCAGCAGTGAGTTCGGCCAGGGGTACGGCTACACCTTC	CASSEFGQGYGYTF
NA	once	TRBV24-1	TRBJ1-1	TGTGCCACCAGTGATACGGACATAAATGAAGCTTTCTTT	CATSDTDINEAFF
NA	NA	TRBV6-5	TRBJ2-7	TGTGCCAGCAGTTACGGTGGAGGGCCTACCTACGAGCAGTACTTC	CASSYGGGPTYEQYF
TRBD2	NA	TRBV19	TRBJ2-4	TGTGCCAGTAGTATTTCCGGGGGGTGGACTAGCGCTAAAAACATTCAGTACTTC	CASSISGGWTSAKNIQYF
NA	NA	TRBV6-6	TRBJ1-2	TGTGCCACCCAGTCTATCGGACAGTCTGGCTACACCTTC	CATQSIGQSGYTF